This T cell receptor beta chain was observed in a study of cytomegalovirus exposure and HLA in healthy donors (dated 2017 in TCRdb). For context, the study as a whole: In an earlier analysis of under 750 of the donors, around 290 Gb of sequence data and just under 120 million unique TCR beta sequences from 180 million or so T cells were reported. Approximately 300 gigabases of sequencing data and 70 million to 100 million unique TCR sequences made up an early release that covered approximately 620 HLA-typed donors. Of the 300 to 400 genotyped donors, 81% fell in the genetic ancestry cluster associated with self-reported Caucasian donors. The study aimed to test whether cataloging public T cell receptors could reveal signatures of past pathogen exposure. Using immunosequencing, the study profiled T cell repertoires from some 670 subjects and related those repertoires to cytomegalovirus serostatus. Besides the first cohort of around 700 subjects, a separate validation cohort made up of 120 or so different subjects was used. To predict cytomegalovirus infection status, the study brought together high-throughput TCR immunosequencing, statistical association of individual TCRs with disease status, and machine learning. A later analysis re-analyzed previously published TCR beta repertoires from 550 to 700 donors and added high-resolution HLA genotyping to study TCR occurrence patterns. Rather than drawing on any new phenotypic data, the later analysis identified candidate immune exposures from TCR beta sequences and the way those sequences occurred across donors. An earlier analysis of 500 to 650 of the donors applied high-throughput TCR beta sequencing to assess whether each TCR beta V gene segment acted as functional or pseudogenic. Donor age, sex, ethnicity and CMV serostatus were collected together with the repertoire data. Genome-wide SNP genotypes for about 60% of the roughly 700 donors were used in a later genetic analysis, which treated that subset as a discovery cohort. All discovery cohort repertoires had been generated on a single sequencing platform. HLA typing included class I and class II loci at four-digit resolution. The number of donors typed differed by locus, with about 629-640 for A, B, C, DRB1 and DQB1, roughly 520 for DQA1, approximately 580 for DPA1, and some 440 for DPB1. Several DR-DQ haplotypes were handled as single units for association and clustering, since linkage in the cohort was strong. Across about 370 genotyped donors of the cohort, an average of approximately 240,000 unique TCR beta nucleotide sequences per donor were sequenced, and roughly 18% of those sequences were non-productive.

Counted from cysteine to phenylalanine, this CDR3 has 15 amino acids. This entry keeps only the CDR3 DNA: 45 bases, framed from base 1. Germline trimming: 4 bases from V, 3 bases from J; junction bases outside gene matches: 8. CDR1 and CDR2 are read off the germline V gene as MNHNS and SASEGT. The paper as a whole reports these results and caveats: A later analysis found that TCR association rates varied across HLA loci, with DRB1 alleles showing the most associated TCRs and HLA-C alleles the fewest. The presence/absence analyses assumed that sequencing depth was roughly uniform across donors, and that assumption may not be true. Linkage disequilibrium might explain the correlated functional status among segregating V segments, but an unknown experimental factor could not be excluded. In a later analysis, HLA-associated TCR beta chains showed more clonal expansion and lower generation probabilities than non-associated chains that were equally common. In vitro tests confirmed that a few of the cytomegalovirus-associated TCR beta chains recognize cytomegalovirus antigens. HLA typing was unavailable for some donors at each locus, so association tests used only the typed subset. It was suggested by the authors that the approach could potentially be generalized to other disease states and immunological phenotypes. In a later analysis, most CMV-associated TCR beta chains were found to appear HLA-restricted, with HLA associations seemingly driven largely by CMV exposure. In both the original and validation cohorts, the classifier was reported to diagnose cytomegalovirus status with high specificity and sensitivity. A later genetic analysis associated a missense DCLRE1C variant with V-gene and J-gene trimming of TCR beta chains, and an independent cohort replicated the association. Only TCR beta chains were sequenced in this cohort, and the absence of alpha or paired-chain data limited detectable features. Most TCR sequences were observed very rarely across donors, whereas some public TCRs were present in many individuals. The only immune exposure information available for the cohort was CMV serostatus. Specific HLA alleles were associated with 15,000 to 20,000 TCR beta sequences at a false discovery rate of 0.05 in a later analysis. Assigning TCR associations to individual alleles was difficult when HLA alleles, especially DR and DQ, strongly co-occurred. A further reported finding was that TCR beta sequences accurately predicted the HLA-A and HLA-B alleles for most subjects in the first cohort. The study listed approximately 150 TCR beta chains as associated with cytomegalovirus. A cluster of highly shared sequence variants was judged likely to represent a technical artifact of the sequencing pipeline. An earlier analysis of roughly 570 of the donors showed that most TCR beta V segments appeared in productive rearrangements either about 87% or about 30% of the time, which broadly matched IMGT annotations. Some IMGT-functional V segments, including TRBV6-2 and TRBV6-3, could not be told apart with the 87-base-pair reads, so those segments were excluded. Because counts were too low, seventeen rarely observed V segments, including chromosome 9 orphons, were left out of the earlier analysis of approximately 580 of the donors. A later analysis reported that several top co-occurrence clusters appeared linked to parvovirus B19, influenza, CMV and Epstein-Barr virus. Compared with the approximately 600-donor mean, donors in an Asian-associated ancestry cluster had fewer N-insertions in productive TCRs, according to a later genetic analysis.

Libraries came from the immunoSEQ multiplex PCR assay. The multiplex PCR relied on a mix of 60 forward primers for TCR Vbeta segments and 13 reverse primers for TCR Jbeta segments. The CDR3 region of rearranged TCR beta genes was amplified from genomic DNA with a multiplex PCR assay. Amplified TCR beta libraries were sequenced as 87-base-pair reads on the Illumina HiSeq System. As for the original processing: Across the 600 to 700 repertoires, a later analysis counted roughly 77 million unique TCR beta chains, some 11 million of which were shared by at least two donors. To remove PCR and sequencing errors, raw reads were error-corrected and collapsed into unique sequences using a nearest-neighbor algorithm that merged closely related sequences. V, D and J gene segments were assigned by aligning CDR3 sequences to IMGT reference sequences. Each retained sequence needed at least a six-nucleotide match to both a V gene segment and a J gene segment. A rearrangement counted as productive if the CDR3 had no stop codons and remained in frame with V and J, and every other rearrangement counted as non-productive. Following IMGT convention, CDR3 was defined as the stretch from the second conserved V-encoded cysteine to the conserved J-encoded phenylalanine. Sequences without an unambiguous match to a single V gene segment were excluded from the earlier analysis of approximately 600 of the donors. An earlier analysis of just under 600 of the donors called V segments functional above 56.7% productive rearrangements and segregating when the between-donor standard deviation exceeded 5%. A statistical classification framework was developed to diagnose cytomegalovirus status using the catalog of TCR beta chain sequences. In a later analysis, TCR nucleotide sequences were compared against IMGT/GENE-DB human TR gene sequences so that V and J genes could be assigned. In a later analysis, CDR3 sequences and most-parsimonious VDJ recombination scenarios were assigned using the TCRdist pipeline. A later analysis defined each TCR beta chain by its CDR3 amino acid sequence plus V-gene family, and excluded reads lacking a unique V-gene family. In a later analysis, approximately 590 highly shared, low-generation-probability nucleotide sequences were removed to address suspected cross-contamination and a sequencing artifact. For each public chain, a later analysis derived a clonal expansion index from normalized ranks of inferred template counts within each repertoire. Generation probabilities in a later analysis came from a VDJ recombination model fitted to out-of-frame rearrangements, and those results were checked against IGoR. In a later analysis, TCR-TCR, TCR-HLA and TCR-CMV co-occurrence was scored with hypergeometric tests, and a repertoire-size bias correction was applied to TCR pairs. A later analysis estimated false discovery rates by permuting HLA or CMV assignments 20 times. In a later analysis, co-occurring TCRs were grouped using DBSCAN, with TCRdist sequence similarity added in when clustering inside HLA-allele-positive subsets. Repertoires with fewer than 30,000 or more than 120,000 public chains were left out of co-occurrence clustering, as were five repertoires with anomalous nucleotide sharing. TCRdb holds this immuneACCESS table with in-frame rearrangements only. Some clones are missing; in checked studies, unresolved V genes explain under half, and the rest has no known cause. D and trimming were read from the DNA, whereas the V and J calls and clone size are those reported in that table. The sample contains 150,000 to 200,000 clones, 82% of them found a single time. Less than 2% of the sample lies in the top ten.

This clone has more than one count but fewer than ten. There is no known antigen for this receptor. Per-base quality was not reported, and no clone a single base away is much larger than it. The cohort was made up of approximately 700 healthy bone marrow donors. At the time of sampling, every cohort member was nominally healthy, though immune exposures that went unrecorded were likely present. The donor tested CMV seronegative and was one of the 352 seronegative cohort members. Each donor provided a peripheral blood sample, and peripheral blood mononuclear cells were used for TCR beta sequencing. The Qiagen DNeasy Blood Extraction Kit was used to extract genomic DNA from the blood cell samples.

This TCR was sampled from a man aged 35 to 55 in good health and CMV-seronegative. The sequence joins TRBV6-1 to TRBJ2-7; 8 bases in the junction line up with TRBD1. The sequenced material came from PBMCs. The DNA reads TGTGCCAGCAGTGGAGCATTTGGACAGGGCTACGAGCAGTACTTC. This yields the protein CASSGAFGQGYEQYF.